This T cell receptor (beta chain) was recorded in a study of T cell changes during pregnancy in multiple sclerosis. In germline, CDR1 is LNHDA, CDR2 SQIVND (reference sequence). The CDR3 loop spans 16 amino acids. V gave up 1 base and J gave up 4 bases, with 16 bases separating them. Profiling relied on immunoSEQ multiplex PCR, and the TCRdb table lists in-frame clones only, not all of them. This table has 45,000 to 65,000 clones, nearly 95% appearing once. The source was CD4+ T cells from peripheral blood mononuclear cells, collected in the second trimester of pregnancy. This TCR was recovered from a female donor with multiple sclerosis, enrolled in a pregnancy study. The V and J genes are TRBV19 and TRBJ1-1; tentatively, D is TRBD1 (5 bases). The CDR3 sequence: CASSIGTGHRGTEAFF. CDR3 coding DNA: TGTGCCAGTAGTATAGGAACAGGACACAGAGGCACTGAAGCTTTCTTT.